The T cell receptor beta chain described here comes from a study of cytomegalovirus exposure and HLA in healthy donors (dated by TCRdb to about 2017). Background for the entire study: An earlier analysis of roughly 500 of the donors reported more than 250 Gb of sequence data and 117 million unique TCR beta sequences from about 179 million T cells. Because of strong linkage in the cohort, 4 to 6 DR-DQ haplotypes were treated as single units for association and clustering. In the later analysis, no new phenotypic data were used to find candidate immune exposures; instead, reliance was placed on TCR beta sequences and their occurrence across donors. Donor age, sex, ethnicity and CMV serostatus were compiled alongside the repertoire data. Using immunosequencing, the study profiled T cell repertoires from 500 to 800 subjects and related those repertoires to cytomegalovirus serostatus. Every repertoire in the discovery cohort had been generated on one and the same sequencing platform. A later genetic analysis used genome-wide SNP genotypes for about 60% of the 666 donors, treating that subset as a discovery cohort. In addition to the first cohort of several hundred subjects, a separate validation cohort of 120 different subjects was used. In an earlier analysis of 500 to 650 of the donors, high-throughput TCR beta sequencing was used to judge whether each TCR beta V gene segment behaved as functional or pseudogenic. HLA typing covered class I and class II loci at four-digit resolution. Of the roughly 400 genotyped donors, less than 90% were placed in the genetic ancestry cluster associated with self-reported Caucasian donors. The study aimed to test whether signatures of past pathogen exposure could be identified by cataloging public T cell receptors. Approximately 300 gigabases of sequencing data and 70 million to 100 million unique TCR sequences made up an early release that covered roughly 670 HLA-typed donors. A later analysis re-analyzed previously published TCR beta repertoires from 666 donors and added high-resolution HLA genotyping to study TCR occurrence patterns. To predict cytomegalovirus infection status, the study combined high-throughput TCR immunosequencing, statistical association of individual TCRs with disease status, and machine learning. On average, roughly 250,000 unique TCR beta nucleotide sequences were sequenced per donor among several hundred genotyped donors of the cohort, with approximately 18% of those sequences being non-productive. Typing coverage differed by locus: A, B, C, DRB1 and DQB1 were typed in roughly 620-630 donors, DQA1 in 500 to 550, DPA1 in some 570, and DPB1 in just under 490. Study-level results and caveats: The only immune exposure information available for the cohort was CMV serostatus. A later analysis found that HLA-associated TCR beta chains were more clonally expanded and had lower generation probabilities than equally common non-associated chains. The classifier was reported to diagnose cytomegalovirus status with high specificity and sensitivity in both the original and validation cohorts. A further reported finding was that TCR beta sequences accurately predicted the HLA-A and HLA-B alleles for most subjects in the first cohort. V-gene and J-gene trimming of TCR beta chains was associated with a missense DCLRE1C variant in a later genetic analysis, and the association was replicated in an independent cohort. In an earlier analysis of some 540 of the donors, most TCR beta V segments appeared in productive rearrangements about 87% or about 30% of the time, broadly matching IMGT annotations. A total of fewer than 200 TCR beta chains were listed by the study as associated with cytomegalovirus. According to the authors, the approach could potentially be generalized to other disease states and immunological phenotypes. Correlated functional status among segregating V segments might reflect linkage disequilibrium, but an unknown experimental factor could not be ruled out. Because HLA typing was unavailable for some donors at each locus, only the typed subset was used in association tests. A later analysis associated 15,000 to 20,000 TCR beta sequences with specific HLA alleles at a false discovery rate of 0.05. In vitro tests confirmed that a few of the cytomegalovirus-associated TCR beta chains recognize cytomegalovirus antigens. The earlier analysis of approximately 590 of the donors excluded over 15 rarely observed V segments, including chromosome 9 orphons, because counts were too low. A cluster of highly shared sequence variants was judged likely to represent a technical artifact of the sequencing pipeline. Roughly uniform sequencing depth across donors was assumed in presence/absence analyses, although this assumption may not hold. According to a later analysis, parvovirus B19, influenza, CMV and Epstein-Barr virus appeared linked to several top co-occurrence clusters. Strong co-occurrence of HLA alleles, especially DR and DQ, made assigning TCR associations to individual alleles difficult. According to a later analysis, most CMV-associated TCR beta chains appeared to be HLA-restricted, and the HLA associations seemed to be driven largely by CMV exposure. A later genetic analysis reported fewer N-insertions in productive TCRs among donors in an Asian-associated ancestry cluster than the roughly 700-donor mean. According to a later analysis, TCR association rates differed among HLA loci, with DRB1 alleles showing the most associated TCRs and HLA-C alleles showing the fewest. Some IMGT-functional V segments, including TRBV6-2 and TRBV6-3, could not be distinguished by the 87-base-pair reads and were therefore excluded. Most TCR sequences were observed very rarely across donors, whereas some public TCRs were present in many individuals. In this cohort, only TCR beta chains were sequenced, and detectable features were limited by the absence of alpha or paired-chain data.

As concerns this clone: Its antigen is currently not known. No quality values exist for individual bases; no much larger clone is one base distant.

Sequences SGHVS (CDR1) and FQNEAQ (CDR2) are obtained from the germline V gene. The CDR3 contains 14 residues, cysteine and phenylalanine counted. Only CDR3 DNA remains: 42 bases, in frame from the first base. V drops 5 bases and J drops 4 bases, leaving 14 bases in between. In total, approximately 700 healthy bone marrow donors made up the cohort. All cohort members were sampled while nominally healthy, although unrecorded immune exposures were likely present. The donor tested CMV seronegative and was one of the 352 seronegative cohort members. Every donor gave a peripheral blood sample, and the peripheral blood mononuclear cells from that sample were used for TCR beta sequencing. Genomic DNA was extracted from the blood cell samples with the Qiagen DNeasy Blood Extraction Kit. Library creation used the immunoSEQ multiplex PCR assay. For the multiplex PCR, a mixture combining 60 forward primers for TCR Vbeta segments and 13 reverse primers for TCR Jbeta segments was used. The CDR3 region of rearranged TCR beta genes was amplified from genomic DNA by a multiplex PCR assay. On the Illumina HiSeq System, the amplified TCR beta libraries were sequenced as 87-base-pair reads. As for how the authors treated the data: In a later analysis, 80 million or so unique TCR beta chains were counted across the 650 to 700 repertoires, and approximately 11 million of these chains were shared by at least two donors. Raw reads were error-corrected and collapsed into unique sequences by a nearest-neighbor algorithm in which closely related sequences were merged to remove PCR and sequencing errors. V, D and J gene segments were assigned by aligning CDR3 sequences to IMGT reference sequences. Each retained sequence needed at least a six-nucleotide match to both a V gene segment and a J gene segment. A rearrangement was called productive if the CDR3 had no stop codons and remained in frame with V and J, and every other rearrangement was called non-productive. Following IMGT convention, CDR3 was defined as the stretch from the second conserved V-encoded cysteine up to the conserved J-encoded phenylalanine. In an earlier analysis of some 550 of the donors, sequences lacking an unambiguous match to a single V gene segment were excluded. An earlier analysis of fewer than 750 of the donors classified V segments as functional when productive rearrangements were above 56.7% and as segregating when the standard deviation between donors was above 5%. To diagnose cytomegalovirus status from the catalog of TCR beta chain sequences, a statistical classification framework was built. V and J gene assignment, in a later analysis, came from comparing TCR nucleotide sequences with IMGT/GENE-DB human TR gene sequences. Using the TCRdist pipeline, a later analysis assigned CDR3 sequences along with most-parsimonious VDJ recombination scenarios. In a later analysis, each TCR beta chain was defined by its CDR3 amino acid sequence together with its V-gene family, and reads lacking a unique V-gene family were excluded. As a way to deal with suspected cross-contamination and a sequencing artifact, a later analysis dropped 640 or so nucleotide sequences that were highly shared and had low generation probability. A later analysis calculated a clonal expansion index for each public chain from normalized within-repertoire ranks of inferred template counts. A later analysis computed generation probabilities with a VDJ recombination model fitted to out-of-frame rearrangements, and checked the results against IGoR. In a later analysis, TCR-TCR, TCR-HLA and TCR-CMV co-occurrence was scored with hypergeometric tests, and a repertoire-size bias correction was applied to TCR pairs. To estimate false discovery rates, a later analysis permuted the HLA or CMV assignments 20 times. In a later analysis, co-occurring TCRs were grouped with DBSCAN, and TCRdist sequence similarity was added when clustering was performed within HLA-allele-positive subsets. Repertoires with fewer than 30,000 or more than 120,000 public chains were left out of co-occurrence clustering, as were a handful of repertoires with anomalous nucleotide sharing. Drawn from immuneACCESS, this table holds only the in-frame rearrangements with V and J called that TCRdb kept. Clones are partly lost; checked studies trace under half to an unresolved V gene and leave the rest unexplained. V and J calls plus clone size are reproduced from that table; the DNA served to infer D and trimming. The sample profile shows 70,000 to 100,000 clones; about 84% of them were found once. The ten largest clones add up to under 2.5% of the sample.

The chain employs TRBV7-8 and TRBJ2-5; the D gene is perhaps TRBD2, on 5 matching bases. The TCR comes from a man between 18 and 35 years old in good health and CMV-seronegative. The sequenced sample consisted of PBMCs. The sequence in DNA is TGTGCCAGCAGCGTTAGGACCGAGGGAGAGACCCAGTACTTC. This gives the protein CASSVRTEGETQYF. The entire variable domain, with the stretches around the CDR3 drawn from the reference TRBV7-8 and TRBJ2-5 proteins, is GAGVSQSPRYKVAKRGQDVALRCDPISGHVSLFWYQQALGQGPEFLTYFQNEAQLDKSGLPSDRFFAERPEGSVSTLKIQRTQQEDSAVYLCASSVRTEGETQYFGPGTRLLVL.